The T cell receptor beta chain under discussion was sequenced for a study of T cell repertoires in cytomegalovirus infection. TCRdb recomputed calls from the reads with MiXCR, one row per CDR3 protein. Among 490,000 or so distinct CDR3 sequences, approximately 11% were seen once, and the ten largest hold roughly a tenth. V shed 5 bases and J shed 0 bases, with 10 bases lying between them. The CDR3 is 14 residues long. CDR1 is LGHDT and CDR2 is YNNKEL in the germline V gene (reference sequence). This clonotype has only a few counts. The sequenced material came from PBMCs. V usage is TRBV3-1 and J usage is TRBJ1-1, with D perhaps TRBD1 (5 bases). This clonotype was obtained from a human donor in good health (CMV status not recorded). Some clones in this sample may be carry-over from other donors' samples. Here the CDR3 DNA reads TGTGCCAGCAGCGCGGGACGGATGAACACTGAAGCTTTCTTT. Protein: CASSAGRMNTEAFF.